This T cell receptor (beta chain) was sequenced in a study of cytomegalovirus exposure and HLA in healthy donors. The CDR3 spans 16 residues. After removal of 3 bases from V and 8 bases from J, the junction contained 11 bases not matched to a gene. Germline V gives CDR1 SGDLS, CDR2 YYNGEE. PCR amplification relied on 60 Vbeta primers (plus 13 Jbeta primers). Sequenced by immunoSEQ multiplex PCR; TCRdb stores in-frame clones only, minus some. This sample's table has some 53,000 clones. Sequencing was performed on PBMCs. This chain links TRBV9 with TRBJ2-1; 10 positions agree with TRBD1. The TCR originated in a woman aged 55-69 years in good health and CMV-seropositive. The chain's CDR3 is CASSAGGTGVKDEQFF. CDR3 DNA sequence: TGTGCCAGCAGCGCCGGGGGGACAGGGGTGAAAGATGAGCAGTTCTTC.